The 27 T cell receptor beta chains reported below all come from one sample, sequenced in a study of Graves' ophthalmopathy and Graves' hyperthyroidism. Amplification of TCR beta CDR3 regions used RNA transcripts. First-round RT-PCR with HTBI primers preceded a second-round multiplex PCR. From the multiplex PCR reads, TCRdb called clonotypes with MiXCR, one entry per CDR3 protein. This sample carries approximately 1.2 million distinct CDR3 sequences, roughly two fifths of them seen once, and the ten largest clones take over 8.5%. The sample was peripheral blood or thyroid tissue (not recorded which). Receptors were obtained from an adult man with Graves' hyperthyroidism.

The V call is TRBV28, the J call TRBJ1-6; D possibly corresponds to TRBD1 (5 bases). Trimming took off 5 bases at V and 11 bases at J, with 22 bases between the two ends. CDR3 length: 16 residues. Per germline, CDR1 MDHEN and CDR2 SYDVKM. In DNA form, the CDR3 reads TGTGCCAGCAGTGCCCCCGACCAAGGGGTCTTGCCACCCCTCCACTTT. Encoded protein: CASSAPDQGVLPPLHF.

This clonotype was seen more than once but under ten times. The chain links TRBV6-5 to TRBJ2-6, with TRBD2 matching over 8 bases. Trimming at V came to 0 bases and at J to 10 bases, leaving 5 bases not matched to a gene. Germline CDR1 reads MNHEY; CDR2 reads SVGAGI. The CDR3 is 15 amino acids. DNA for the CDR3: TGTGCCAGCAGTTACTCGACTAGCGTCCTGAACGTCCTGACTTTC. Amino acid sequence: CASSYSTSVLNVLTF.

This clonotype appeared a few times. The V and J genes are TRBV6-5 and TRBJ2-7; D might be TRBD1 (6 bases). Germline CDR1 is MNHEY and CDR2 is SVGAGI. V was shortened by 6 bases and J by 7 bases, with 22 bases between the two germline ends. The CDR3 has 15 amino acids. Written as DNA, the CDR3 is TGTGCCAGCAGGCTGGGGGCGTATCGCGGAGAGGAGCAGTACTTC. Its translation is CASRLGAYRGEEQYF.

This sequence joins TRBV4-3 and TRBJ2-2; 7 bases align to TRBD1. The germline V gene encodes CDR1 LGHNA and CDR2 YSLEER. The V gene end was trimmed by 4 bases and the J gene end by 8 bases; junction bases not matched to a gene: 7. CDR3 size: 14 residues. The CDR3, as DNA: TGCGCCAGCAGCCTGGGGACAGCCCTAGGGGAGCTGTTTTTT. Encoded protein: CASSLGTALGELFF.

This chain links TRBV20-1 with TRBJ1-3; perhaps TRBD1 as D (6 bases). V shed 3 bases and J shed 0 bases, with 12 bases lying between them. Per the germline V gene, CDR1 is DFQATT and CDR2 is SNEGSKA (reference sequence). CDR3 length: 15 amino acids. The CDR3: CSASRGQDSGNTIYF. DNA for the CDR3: TGCAGTGCTAGTAGGGGACAAGACTCTGGAAACACCATATATTTT.

The table lists this clonotype with many counts. The chain uses TRBV5-1 and TRBJ2-7, with a weak D call TRBD1 (5 bases). The CDR3 is made up of 14 amino acids. Between the trimmed V and J ends, which lost 1 base and 4 bases, there was a span of 12 bases. CDR1 and CDR2 (germline): SGHRS, YFSETQ. CDR3 nucleotide sequence: TGCGCCAGCAGCTTGTCCGACAGTCTATACGAGCAGTACTTC. The encoded protein is CASSLSDSLYEQYF.

This clonotype has at least ten counts. The chain uses TRBV6-6 and TRBJ1-5; the match to TRBD1 covers 11 bases. After removal of 0 bases from V and 6 bases from J, the junction contained 4 bases not matched to a gene. The germline V gene has CDR1 MNHNY and CDR2 SVGAGI (reference sequence). This CDR3 has 16 amino acids. The CDR3 nucleotides are TGTGCCAGCAGTTACTCGCGGGACAGGGGGTTTCAGCCCCAGCATTTT. Translated, it gives CASSYSRDRGFQPQHF.

With regard to this clonotype: At one boundary the junction diverges from the germline segment, which might be a read error. This chain joins TRBV20-1 and TRBJ1-5; no firm D call. In germline, CDR1 is DFQATT, CDR2 SNEGSKA (reference sequence). The CDR3 spans 13 residues. CDR3 in amino acids: CSAKRESNQPHHF. In DNA form, the CDR3 reads TGCAGTGCTAAACGTGAAAGCAATCAGCCCCATCATTTT.

The chain recombines TRBV29-1 with TRBJ2-7; TRBD2 might be the D (7 bases). Germline CDR1 is SQVTM and CDR2 is ANQGSEA. The CDR3 contains 13 residues. V was trimmed by 8 bases and J by 3 bases, leaving 17 bases between them. Here the CDR3 DNA reads TGCAGCCAAGTTCGGGGGGCAGGCTACGAGCAGTACTTC. Its protein is CSQVRGAGYEQYF.

The V and J genes are TRBV7-9 and TRBJ1-2; D gene ambiguous. V lost 5 bases, J lost 8 bases, and 18 bases lay in between. This CDR3 has 14 amino acids. CDR1 is SEHNR, CDR2 FQNEAQ, per germline (reference sequence). CDR3 region: CASSPQTGNEGYTF. CDR3 sequence (DNA): TGTGCCAGCAGCCCCCAGACCGGGAATGAAGGCTACACCTTC.

This clonotype appeared many times. The genes are TRBV7-9 and TRBJ2-5; D is unclear. V lost 1 base and J 2 bases, leaving 8 bases between the germline ends. This CDR3 contains 14 residues. Looked up from germline, CDR1 is SEHNR and CDR2 is FQNEAQ (reference sequence). The DNA for the CDR3 is TGTGCCAGCAGCTTAGTGGTGAGACAAGAGACCCAGTACTTC. This gives the protein CASSLVVRQETQYF. Complete variable domain (other parts from reference TRBV7-9 and TRBJ2-5): DTGVSQNPRHKITKRGQNVTFRCDPISEHNRLYWYRQTLGQGPEFLTYFQNEAQLEKSRLLSDRFSAERPKGSFSTLEIQRTEQGDSAMYLCASSLVVRQETQYFGPGTRLLVL.

There are many counts of this clonotype. This rearrangement joins TRBV12-3 or TRBV12-4 to TRBJ1-6; perhaps TRBD1 as D (6 bases). Trimming took 6 bases from V and 14 from J, leaving 17 bases between them. This CDR3 has 13 residues. The CDR3 DNA reads as TGTGCCAGCAGCCCTACAGGGTTTCCCACCCTCCACTTT. Translation: CASSPTGFPTLHF.

At least ten counts were recorded for this clonotype. V usage is TRBV29-1 and J usage is TRBJ1-2; 8 bases are shared with TRBD1. This CDR3 is built from 13 residues. V dropped 6 bases and J dropped 7; count of bases not matched to a gene: 10. The germline V gene has CDR1 SQVTM and CDR2 ANQGSEA. CDR3 nucleotides: TGCAGCGTCGAGACAGGGGTCTCTGGTGGCTACACCTTC. Its translation: CSVETGVSGGYTF. Full variable domain (rest looked up from reference TRBV29-1 and TRBJ1-2): SAVISQKPSRDICQRGTSLTIQCQVDSQVTMMFWYRQQPGQSLTLIATANQGSEATYESGFVIDKFPISRPNLTFSTLTVSNMSPEDSSIYLCSVETGVSGGYTFGSGTRLTVV.

This clonotype was counted once. The chain has TRBV2 and TRBJ1-2; D gene unclear. V was trimmed by 9 bases and J by 4 bases, leaving 24 bases between them. CDR3 length: 16 amino acids. Germline V CDR1 and CDR2: SNHLY, FYNNEI. Here the CDR3 DNA reads TGTGCCAGTGAGTGGGGAGGCGAGTTCCCCGTCTATGGCTACACCTTC. Protein sequence: CASEWGGEFPVYGYTF.

J is TRBJ2-5 and V is TRBV11-2; D perhaps matches TRBD1 (6 bases). In germline, CDR1 is SGHAT, CDR2 FQNNGV. With 5 bases removed from V and 5 bases from J, the gap between germline ends came to 33 bases. There are 20 residues in the CDR3. CDR3 sequence reads: CASSVSSLMTGTKWTETQYF. The CDR3 DNA follows: TGTGCCAGCAGCGTTAGTTCCTTAATGACCGGGACAAAGTGGACGGAGACCCAGTACTTC.

J is TRBJ2-7 and V is TRBV7-2; 7 bases fit TRBD2. With V trimmed by 5 bases and J by 0 bases, 13 bases remained unmatched. CDR1 is SGHTA, CDR2 FQGNSA, per germline. The CDR3 is 17 residues long. In DNA form, the CDR3 reads TGTGCCAGCAGCGACGATCTCCTGGCTAGCGGCTCCTACGAGCAGTACTTC. Its protein is CASSDDLLASGSYEQYF.

This clonotype was picked up one time. The conserved phenylalanine or tryptophan normally closing the CDR3 is absent here, so this likely arose from a read error. The DNA is left out, because the CDR3 cannot be placed on it with certainty; the CDR3 is given as TCRdb lists it. The V call is TRBV7-6, the J call TRBJ1-6. Per germline, CDR1 SGHVS and CDR2 FNYEAQ. The CDR3 is 13 amino acids in total, end residues counted. The CDR3 region is CASSLKENSPLCL.

The chain uses TRBV15 and TRBJ1-5, with 7 bases that match TRBD1. CDR1 and CDR2 from the germline V gene are LNHNV and YYDKDF (reference sequence). The CDR3 has 16 residues. V lost 3 bases, J lost 6 bases, and 11 bases stayed unmatched. CDR3 coding DNA: TGTGCCACCAGCAGCCCGGACAGGATCGCAGGTCAGCCCCAGCATTTT. Encoded protein: CATSSPDRIAGQPQHF.

This clonotype was counted between two and nine times. The V and J genes are TRBV19 and TRBJ2-5; 12 bases fit TRBD2. The germline CDR1 and CDR2 sequences are LNHDA and SQIVND (reference sequence). V dropped 5 bases and J dropped 4; count of bases not matched to a gene: 14. This CDR3 has 18 amino acids. The chain's CDR3 is CASSLFGLLAGGRETQYF. CDR3 nucleotides: TGTGCCAGTAGTTTGTTCGGTCTCCTAGCGGGAGGGCGAGAGACCCAGTACTTC.

This clonotype was counted between two and nine times. The rearrangement uses TRBV28 and TRBJ1-5; 7 bases are a match to TRBD1. The germline gives CDR1 MDHEN, CDR2 SYDVKM. The J segment lost 0 bases and the V segment lost 6 bases, leaving 5 bases of the junction unmatched. This CDR3 contains 15 residues. This CDR3 reads CASREGGNSNQPQHF. Written as DNA, the CDR3 is TGTGCCAGCAGGGAAGGGGGCAATAGCAATCAGCCCCAGCATTTT.

The V and J genes are TRBV6-1 and TRBJ2-7; tentatively, D is TRBD1 or TRBD2 (5 bases each). The V gene's germline CDR1 is MNHNS and CDR2 SASEGT. The CDR3 consists of 16 residues. V was cut by 5 bases and J by 3 bases, with 20 bases left in between. CDR3 protein: CASSHRGLRPNYEQYF. The DNA for the CDR3 is TGTGCCAGCAGTCACCGGGGCCTCAGACCCAACTACGAGCAGTACTTC.

This clonotype was counted at least ten times. The rearrangement joins TRBV19 to TRBJ2-2; tentative D call: TRBD1 (7 bases). The V gene lost 8 bases and the J gene lost 5 bases, with 12 bases spanning the gap. The CDR3 is made up of 13 amino acids. The germline V gene has CDR1 LNHDA and CDR2 SQIVND (reference sequence). The CDR3 is CASAAGGTGELFF. The CDR3 nucleotides are TGTGCCAGTGCCGCAGGGGGGACCGGGGAGCTGTTTTTT.

There are a few counts of this clonotype. V and J are TRBV27 and TRBJ2-7; TRBD2 matches 11 bases. This CDR3 is built from 15 residues. The V segment lost 5 bases and the J segment 5 bases; nucleotides outside the gene matches: 8. Per the germline V gene, CDR1 is MNHEY and CDR2 is SMNVEV (reference sequence). The CDR3 region has the DNA TGTGCCAGCAGTGCTGTTAGCGGGGGGGCAGACGAGCAGTACTTC. This codes for CASSAVSGGADEQYF.

This clonotype was seen many times. The rearrangement links TRBV11-2 to TRBJ1-5; D remains unclear. Trimming stripped 1 base from V and 8 bases from J, with 12 bases between. Germline V gene data show CDR1 as SGHAT and CDR2 as FQNNGV. This CDR3 is built from 14 residues. CDR3 amino acids: CASSLVARAEPQHF. CDR3 bases: TGTGCCAGCAGCTTAGTAGCCCGGGCGGAGCCCCAGCATTTT. The full variable domain, with the rest looked up from reference TRBV11-2 and TRBJ1-5, is EAGVAQSPRYKIIEKRQSVAFWCNPISGHATLYWYQQILGQGPKLLIQFQNNGVVDDSQLPKDRFSAERLKGVDSTLKIQPAKLEDSAVYLCASSLVARAEPQHFGDGTRLSIL.

A remark on this clonotype: This may come from a read error, since a much larger clone is one base off. The rearrangement uses TRBV7-2 and TRBJ1-1; D is unclear. CDR1 SGHTA and CDR2 FQGNSA come from the germline V gene. The CDR3 totals 12 residues. The CDR3 spells CVSSFGRDEAFF. CDR3 coding DNA: TGTGTCAGCAGCTTTGGACGGGATGAAGCTTTCTTT.

In this sample, this clonotype turned up many times. This chain joins TRBV9 and TRBJ2-5; TRBD1 aligns across 7 bases. Germline V CDR1 and CDR2: SGDLS, YYNGEE. With 3 bases clipped from V and 4 bases from J, the junction kept 3 bases outside the gene matches. The CDR3 loop spans 13 amino acids. DNA of the CDR3: TGTGCCAGCAGCGAGGGACAGAGAGAGACCCAGTACTTC. Amino acids: CASSEGQRETQYF.

In regard to this clonotype: A read error is possible here, since a much larger clone lies one base away. The rearrangement joins TRBV7-7 to TRBJ2-2; TRBD2 matches 7 bases. V lost 10 bases and J lost 5; bases outside the gene matches: 13. Germline CDR1 and CDR2: SSHAT and FNYEAQ (reference sequence). The CDR3 sequence is 15 residues long. CDR3 amino acids: CATWTGGGGTGELFF. The CDR3, as DNA: TGTGCCACCTGGACTGGCGGGGGAGGAACCGGGGAGCTGTTTTTT.